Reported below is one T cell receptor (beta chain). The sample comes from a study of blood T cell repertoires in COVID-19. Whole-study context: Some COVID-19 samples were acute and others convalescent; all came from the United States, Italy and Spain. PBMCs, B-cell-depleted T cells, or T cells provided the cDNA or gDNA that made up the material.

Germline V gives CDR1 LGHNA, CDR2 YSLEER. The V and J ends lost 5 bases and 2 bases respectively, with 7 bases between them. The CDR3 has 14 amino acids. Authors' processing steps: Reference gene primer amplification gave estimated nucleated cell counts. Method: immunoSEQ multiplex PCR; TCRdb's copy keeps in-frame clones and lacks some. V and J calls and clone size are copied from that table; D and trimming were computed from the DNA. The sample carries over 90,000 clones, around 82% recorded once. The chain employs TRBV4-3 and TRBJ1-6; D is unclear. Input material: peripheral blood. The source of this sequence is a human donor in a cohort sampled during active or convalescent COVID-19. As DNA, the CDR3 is TGCGCCAGCAGCAGAGGGCCCTATAATTCACCCCTCCACTTT. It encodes CASSRGPYNSPLHF.